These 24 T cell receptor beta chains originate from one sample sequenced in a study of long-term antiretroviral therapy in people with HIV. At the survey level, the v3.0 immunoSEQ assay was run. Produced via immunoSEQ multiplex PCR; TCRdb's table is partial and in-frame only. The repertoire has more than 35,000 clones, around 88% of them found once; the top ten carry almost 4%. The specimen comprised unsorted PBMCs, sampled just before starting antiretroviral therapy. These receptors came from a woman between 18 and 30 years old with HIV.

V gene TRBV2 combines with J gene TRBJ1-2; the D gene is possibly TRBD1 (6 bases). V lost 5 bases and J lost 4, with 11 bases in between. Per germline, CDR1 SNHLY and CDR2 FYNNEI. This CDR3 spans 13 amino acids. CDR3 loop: CASSPDRSYGYTF. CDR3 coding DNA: TGTGCCAGCAGTCCTGACAGGAGCTATGGCTACACCTTC.

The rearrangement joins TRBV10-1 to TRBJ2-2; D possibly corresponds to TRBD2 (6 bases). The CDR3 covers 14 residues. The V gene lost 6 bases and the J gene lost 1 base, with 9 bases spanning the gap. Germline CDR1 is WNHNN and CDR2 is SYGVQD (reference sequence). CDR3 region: CASRVAENTGELFF. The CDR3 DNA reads TGCGCCAGCAGGGTAGCGGAGAACACCGGGGAGCTGTTTTTT.

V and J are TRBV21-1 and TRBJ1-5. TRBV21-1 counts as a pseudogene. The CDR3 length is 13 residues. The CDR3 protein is CASSKWDSQPQHF. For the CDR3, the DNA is TGTGCCAGCAGCAAGTGGGATAGTCAGCCCCAGCATTTT.

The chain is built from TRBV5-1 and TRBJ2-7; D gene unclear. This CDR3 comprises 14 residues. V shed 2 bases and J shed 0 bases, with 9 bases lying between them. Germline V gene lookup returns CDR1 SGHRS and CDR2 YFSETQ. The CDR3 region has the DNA TGCGCCAGCAGCTTTGGGATAAGCTCCTACGAGCAGTACTTC. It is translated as CASSFGISSYEQYF.

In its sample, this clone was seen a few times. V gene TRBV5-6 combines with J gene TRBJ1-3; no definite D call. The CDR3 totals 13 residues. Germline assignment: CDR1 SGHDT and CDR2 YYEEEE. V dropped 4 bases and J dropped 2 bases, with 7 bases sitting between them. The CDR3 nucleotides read TGTGCCAGCAGCATCGGGACTGGAAACACCATATATTTT. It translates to CASSIGTGNTIYF.

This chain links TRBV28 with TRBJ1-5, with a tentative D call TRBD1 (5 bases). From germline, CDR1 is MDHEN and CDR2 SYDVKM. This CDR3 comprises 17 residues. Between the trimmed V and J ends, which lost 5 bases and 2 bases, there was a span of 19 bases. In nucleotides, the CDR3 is TGTGCCAGCAGTATCTCGTCCGGGGCGGCGGGCAATCAGCCCCAGCATTTT. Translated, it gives CASSISSGAAGNQPQHF.

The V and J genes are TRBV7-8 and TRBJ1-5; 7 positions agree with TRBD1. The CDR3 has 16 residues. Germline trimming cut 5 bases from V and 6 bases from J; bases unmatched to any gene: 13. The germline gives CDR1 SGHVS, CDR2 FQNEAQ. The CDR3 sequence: CASSLRDTGAFQPQHF. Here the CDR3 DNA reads TGTGCCAGCAGCCTTAGGGATACAGGGGCATTTCAGCCCCAGCATTTT. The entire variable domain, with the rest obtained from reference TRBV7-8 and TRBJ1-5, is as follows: GAGVSQSPRYKVAKRGQDVALRCDPISGHVSLFWYQQALGQGPEFLTYFQNEAQLDKSGLPSDRFFAERPEGSVSTLKIQRTQQEDSAVYLCASSLRDTGAFQPQHFGDGTRLSIL.

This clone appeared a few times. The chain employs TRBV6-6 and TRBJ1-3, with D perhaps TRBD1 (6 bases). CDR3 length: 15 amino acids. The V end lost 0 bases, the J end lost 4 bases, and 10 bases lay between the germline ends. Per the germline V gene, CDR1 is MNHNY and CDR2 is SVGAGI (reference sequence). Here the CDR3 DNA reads TGTGCCAGCAGTTACTCTAGGGGGTCCGGAAACACCATATATTTT. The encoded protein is CASSYSRGSGNTIYF.

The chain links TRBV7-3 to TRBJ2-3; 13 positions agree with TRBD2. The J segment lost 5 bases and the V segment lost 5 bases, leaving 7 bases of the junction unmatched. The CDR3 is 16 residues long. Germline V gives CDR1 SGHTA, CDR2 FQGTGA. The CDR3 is CASSETSGRFQDTQYF. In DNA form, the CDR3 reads TGTGCCAGCAGCGAGACTAGCGGGAGGTTTCAAGATACGCAGTATTTT.

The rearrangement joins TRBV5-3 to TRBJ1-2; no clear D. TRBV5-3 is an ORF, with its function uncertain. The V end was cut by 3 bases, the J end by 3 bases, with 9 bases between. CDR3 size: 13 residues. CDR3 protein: CARSSREYYGYTF. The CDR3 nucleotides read TGTGCCAGAAGCTCGAGGGAGTACTATGGCTACACCTTC.

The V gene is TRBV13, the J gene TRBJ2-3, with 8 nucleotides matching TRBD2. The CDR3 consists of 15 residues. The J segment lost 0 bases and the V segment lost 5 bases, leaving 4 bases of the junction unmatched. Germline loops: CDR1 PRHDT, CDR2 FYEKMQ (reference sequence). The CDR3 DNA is TGTGCCAGCAGCGAGGGACTAGACAGCACAGATACGCAGTATTTT. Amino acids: CASSEGLDSTDTQYF.

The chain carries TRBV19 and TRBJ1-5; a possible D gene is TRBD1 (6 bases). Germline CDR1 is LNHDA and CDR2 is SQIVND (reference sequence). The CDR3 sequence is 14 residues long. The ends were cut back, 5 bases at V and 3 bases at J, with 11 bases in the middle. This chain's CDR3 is CASSETGYNQPQHF. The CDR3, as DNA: TGTGCCAGTAGTGAAACAGGGTACAATCAGCCCCAGCATTTT.

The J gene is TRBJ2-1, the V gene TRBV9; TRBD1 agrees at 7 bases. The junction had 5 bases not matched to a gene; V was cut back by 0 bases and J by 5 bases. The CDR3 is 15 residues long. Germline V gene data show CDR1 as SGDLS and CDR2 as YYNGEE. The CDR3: CASSVVVGGNNEQFF. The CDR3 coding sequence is TGTGCCAGCAGCGTAGTGGTAGGGGGCAACAATGAGCAGTTCTTC.

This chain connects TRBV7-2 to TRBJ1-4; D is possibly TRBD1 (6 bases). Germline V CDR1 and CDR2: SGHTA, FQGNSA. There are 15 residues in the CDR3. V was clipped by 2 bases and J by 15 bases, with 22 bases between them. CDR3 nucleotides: TGTGCCAGCAGCTTATTTTTCGAGGGGGGAAGTAGATTGTTTTTT. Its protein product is CASSLFFEGGSRLFF.

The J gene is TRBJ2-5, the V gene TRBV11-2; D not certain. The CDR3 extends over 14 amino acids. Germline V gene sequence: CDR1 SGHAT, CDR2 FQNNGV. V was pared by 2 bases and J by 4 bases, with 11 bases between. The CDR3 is CASSLRQDGETQYF. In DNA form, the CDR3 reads TGTGCCAGCAGCTTAAGGCAGGACGGAGAGACCCAGTACTTC.

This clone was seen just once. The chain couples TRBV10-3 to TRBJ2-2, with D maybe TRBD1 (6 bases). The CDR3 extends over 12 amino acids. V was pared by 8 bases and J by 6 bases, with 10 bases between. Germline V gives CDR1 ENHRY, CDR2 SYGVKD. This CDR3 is CAIHRESGELFF. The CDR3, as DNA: TGTGCCATCCACAGGGAATCCGGGGAGCTGTTTTTT.

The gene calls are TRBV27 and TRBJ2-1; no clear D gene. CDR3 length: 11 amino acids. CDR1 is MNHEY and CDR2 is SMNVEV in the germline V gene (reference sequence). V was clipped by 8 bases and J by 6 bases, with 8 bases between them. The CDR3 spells CASFSGNEQFF. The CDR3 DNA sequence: TGTGCCAGCTTTTCGGGCAATGAGCAGTTCTTC.

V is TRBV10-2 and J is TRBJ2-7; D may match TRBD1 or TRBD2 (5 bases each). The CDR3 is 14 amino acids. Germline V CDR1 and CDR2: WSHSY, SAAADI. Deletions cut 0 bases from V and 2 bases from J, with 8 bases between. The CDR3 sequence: CASSESWGPYEQYF. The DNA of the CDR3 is TGCGCCAGCAGTGAGTCATGGGGACCCTACGAGCAGTACTTC.

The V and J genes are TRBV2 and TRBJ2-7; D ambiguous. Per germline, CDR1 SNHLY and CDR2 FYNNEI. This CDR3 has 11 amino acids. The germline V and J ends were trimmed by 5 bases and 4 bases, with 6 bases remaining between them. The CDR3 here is CASSSRYEQYF. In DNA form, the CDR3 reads TGTGCCAGCAGTTCAAGATACGAGCAGTACTTC.

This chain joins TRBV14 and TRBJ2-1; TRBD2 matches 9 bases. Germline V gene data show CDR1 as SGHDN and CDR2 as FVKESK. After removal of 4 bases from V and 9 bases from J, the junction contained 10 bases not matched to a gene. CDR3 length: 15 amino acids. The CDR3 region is CASSRVAGEVGEQFF. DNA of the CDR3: TGTGCCAGCAGCCGGGTAGCGGGAGAGGTTGGTGAGCAGTTCTTC.

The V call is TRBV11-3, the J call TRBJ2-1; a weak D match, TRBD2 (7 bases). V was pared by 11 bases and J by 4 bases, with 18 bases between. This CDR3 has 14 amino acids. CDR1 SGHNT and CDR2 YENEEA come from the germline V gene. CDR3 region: CASRGGGSYNEQFF. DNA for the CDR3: TGTGCCTCCAGAGGGGGGGGGTCTTACAATGAGCAGTTCTTC.

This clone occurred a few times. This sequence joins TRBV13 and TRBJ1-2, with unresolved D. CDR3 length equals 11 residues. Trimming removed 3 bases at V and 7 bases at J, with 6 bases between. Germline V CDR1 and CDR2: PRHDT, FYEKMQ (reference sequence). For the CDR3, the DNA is TGTGCCAGCAGCTTCGGAAGTGGCTACACCTTC. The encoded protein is CASSFGSGYTF.

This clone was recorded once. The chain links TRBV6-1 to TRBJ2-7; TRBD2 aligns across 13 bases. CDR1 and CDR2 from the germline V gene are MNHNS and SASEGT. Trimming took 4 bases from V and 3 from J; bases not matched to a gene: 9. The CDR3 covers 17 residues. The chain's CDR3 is CASSAGTSGKAHYEQYF. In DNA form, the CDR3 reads TGTGCCAGCAGTGCCGGGACTAGCGGGAAGGCCCACTACGAGCAGTACTTC.

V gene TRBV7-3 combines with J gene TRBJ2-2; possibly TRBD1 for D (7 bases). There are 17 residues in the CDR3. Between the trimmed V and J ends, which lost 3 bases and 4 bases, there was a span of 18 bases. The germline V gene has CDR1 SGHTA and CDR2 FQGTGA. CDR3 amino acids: CASSFPQGQGGTGELFF. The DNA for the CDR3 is TGTGCCAGCAGCTTCCCCCAGGGGCAGGGGGGCACCGGGGAGCTGTTTTTT.